The clone carrying this TCR beta chain has at least ten counts. The V end lost 5 bases, the J end lost 2 bases, and 18 bases lay between the germline ends. CDR3 length equals 16 residues. The germline CDR1 and CDR2 sequences are MNHEY and SMNVEV (reference sequence). These data originate in a study of T-cell reconstitution after alpha-beta-depleted transplantation in children. Unique molecular identifiers were used to barcode this TCRbeta library. One entry per CDR3 protein, called by TCRdb with MiXCR from the PCR reads. This sample has some 200,000 distinct CDR3 sequences; more than 7.5% occur once, and the top ten carry 5% to 6%.

The receptor was derived from a human donor who donated a stem cell graft to a child with SCID. The chain uses TRBV27 and TRBJ2-5, with D maybe TRBD1 (7 bases). Sequenced material: PBMCs from the stem cell graft donor, taken from the stem cell graft. CDR3 bases: TGTGCCAGCAGTACAAGCTTCGGGGGACAGCAAGAGACCCAGTACTTC. It translates to CASSTSFGGQQETQYF.